The 7 T cell receptor beta chains listed next were all sequenced from one sample in a study of cytomegalovirus exposure and HLA in healthy donors. A multiplex PCR was run with 60 Vbeta primers and 13 Jbeta primers. TCRdb keeps only in-frame clones here, not all; method: immunoSEQ multiplex PCR. The data contain fewer than 200,000 clones, roughly four fifths of them singletons. Sequencing was performed on PBMCs. The receptors shown here come from a man in his fifties in good health and CMV-seropositive.

The genes are TRBV7-3 and TRBJ2-2; 7 positions match TRBD2. Germline-derived CDR1 and CDR2 are SGHTA and FQGTGA. CDR3 size: 15 residues. Germline trimming cut 4 bases from V and 7 bases from J; bases unmatched to any gene: 9. In DNA form, the CDR3 reads TGTGCCAGCAGCTCCCTACCCGGGGGGTACGGGGAGCTGTTTTTT. Protein: CASSSLPGGYGELFF.

This clone was counted once. This chain connects TRBV5-6 to TRBJ2-3; no clear D. The V gene's germline CDR1 is SGHDT and CDR2 YYEEEE. The length of the CDR3 is 14 residues. Deletions cut 4 bases from V and 1 base from J, with 10 bases between. The CDR3 region is CASSPPYRTDTQYF. The CDR3 bases are TGTGCCAGCAGCCCTCCCTACCGCACAGATACGCAGTATTTT.

V is TRBV6-5 and J is TRBJ1-4; D is uncertain. Germline V gives CDR1 MNHEY, CDR2 SVGAGI. The V end was cut by 9 bases, the J end by 6 bases, with 11 bases between. This CDR3 region has 12 residues. The CDR3 region is CASGGSDEKLFF. The DNA for the CDR3 is TGTGCCAGTGGAGGTTCGGATGAAAAACTGTTTTTT.

A single count supports this clone. The chain combines TRBV28 with TRBJ1-4, with D possibly being TRBD1 (6 bases). This CDR3 spans 15 amino acids. V gave up 7 bases and J gave up 5 bases, with 17 bases separating them. Germline loops: CDR1 MDHEN, CDR2 SYDVKM. CDR3 bases: TGTGCCAGCACCCCACGGGACATTAGGAATGAAAAACTGTTTTTT. Protein sequence: CASTPRDIRNEKLFF. The full variable domain, completed using reference TRBV28 and TRBJ1-4, is DVKVTQSSRYLVKRTGEKVFLECVQDMDHENMFWYRQDPGLGLRLIYFSYDVKMKEKGDIPEGYSVSREKKERFSLILESASTNQTSMYLCASTPRDIRNEKLFFGSGTQLSVL.

V is TRBV4-3 and J is TRBJ2-2; no reliable D call. V was trimmed by 0 bases and J by 1 base, leaving 6 bases between them. This CDR3 region has 15 residues. Germline CDR1 and CDR2: LGHNA and YSLEER. CDR3 bases: TGCGCCAGCAGCCAAGATAGAGGGAACACCGGGGAGCTGTTTTTT. It specifies CASSQDRGNTGELFF.

The V call is TRBV4-1, the J call TRBJ1-5; weak D call: TRBD1 (5 bases). The CDR3 runs 15 residues. The V gene lost 0 bases and the J gene lost 7 bases, with 13 bases spanning the gap. The V gene's germline CDR1 is MGHRA and CDR2 YSYEKL. CDR3 region: CASSQDWAQGQPQHF. In DNA form, the CDR3 reads TGCGCCAGCAGCCAAGATTGGGCCCAGGGACAGCCCCAGCATTTT.

The chain joins TRBV5-1 to TRBJ2-2; a weak D match, TRBD1 (5 bases). This CDR3 is 15 amino acids long. Between the trimmed V and J ends, which lost 0 bases and 0 bases, there was a span of 6 bases. Germline lookup yields CDR1 SGHRS and CDR2 YFSETQ. The CDR3 protein is CASSLEGSNTGELFF. DNA for the CDR3: TGCGCCAGCAGCTTGGAGGGGTCGAACACCGGGGAGCTGTTTTTT.